Following are 17 T cell receptor beta chains from one sample sequenced in a study of OX40 agonist ivuxolimab in advanced cancers. Assay used: immunoSEQ multiplex PCR; TCRdb lists only in-frame clones, some missing. Among around 67,000 clones listed, 65% to 90% were seen once. Sample: CD4+ or CD8+ T cells sorted from blood, taken in a trial of the OX40 agonist ivuxolimab. These receptor sequences come from an adult with an advanced solid tumor such as melanoma, head and neck, liver or kidney cancer.

V usage is TRBV6-5 and J usage is TRBJ2-5, with 7 bases that match TRBD1. Germline loops: CDR1 MNHEY, CDR2 SVGAGI. V was clipped by 2 bases and J by 2 bases; unmatched bases: 8. CDR3 size: 16 residues. The chain's CDR3 is CASSYAQGLNQETQYF. The CDR3 DNA sequence: TGTGCCAGCAGTTACGCACAGGGGCTAAATCAAGAGACCCAGTACTTC.

The chain links TRBV2 to TRBJ2-3, with D uncertain. In germline, CDR1 is SNHLY, CDR2 FYNNEI. V lost 8 bases, J lost 5 bases, and 8 bases lay in between. This CDR3 spans 11 amino acids. This CDR3 is CASGDRDTQYF. CDR3 nucleotides: TGTGCCAGCGGGGATAGAGATACGCAGTATTTT.

V gene TRBV5-1 combines with J gene TRBJ2-7; 8 bases match TRBD2. Trimming cost V 2 bases and J 0 bases; bases outside gene matches: 7. The CDR3 covers 16 residues. Looked up from germline, CDR1 is SGHRS and CDR2 is YFSETQ. CDR3 coding DNA: TGCGCCAGCAGCTTTTCGAGCGGGGGATTCTCCTACGAGCAGTACTTC. This gives the protein CASSFSSGGFSYEQYF.

The chain links TRBV7-9 to TRBJ1-4, with 7 bases aligning to TRBD1. The junction had 4 bases not matched to a gene; V was cut back by 1 base and J by 8 bases. This CDR3 region has 14 residues. Germline V gives CDR1 SEHNR, CDR2 FQNEAQ (reference sequence). For the CDR3, the DNA is TGTGCCAGCAGCTTAGGACAGGGCGGGGAAAAACTGTTTTTT. Translated, it gives CASSLGQGGEKLFF.

This clone was seen just once. This chain connects TRBV29-1 to TRBJ1-1, with D maybe TRBD1 (6 bases). This CDR3 comprises 15 residues. Trimming left V 5 bases short and J 0 bases short, with 16 bases between. CDR1 and CDR2 (germline): SQVTM, ANQGSEA. The chain's CDR3 is CSVRGGWGMNTEAFF. CDR3 nucleotide sequence: TGCAGCGTTAGAGGGGGTTGGGGCATGAACACTGAAGCTTTCTTT.

The chain has TRBV6-1 and TRBJ2-1; D not certain. V gave up 2 bases and J gave up 0 bases, with 5 bases separating them. Germline V gene sequence: CDR1 MNHNS, CDR2 SASEGT. The CDR3 length is 14 residues. The CDR3 spells CASSERSSYNEQFF. The CDR3 DNA follows: TGTGCCAGCAGTGAAAGGAGCTCCTACAATGAGCAGTTCTTC.

The chain uses TRBV5-6 and TRBJ2-1, with 8 bases matching TRBD2. V lost 4 bases and J lost 12; bases outside the gene matches: 12. Germline loops: CDR1 SGHDT, CDR2 YYEEEE. This CDR3 is 14 amino acids long. The CDR3 loop is CASSREGIRVGQFF. The CDR3 coding sequence is TGTGCCAGCAGCCGGGAGGGCATTCGGGTAGGGCAGTTCTTC.

CDR3 nucleotide sequence: TGTGCCAGCAGCTTAGTCGGGACTGCGAACACCGGGGAGCTGTTTTTT. Translating gives CASSLVGTANTGELFF. V gene TRBV7-3 combines with J gene TRBJ2-2, with D possibly being TRBD2 (6 bases). Per germline, CDR1 SGHTA and CDR2 FQGTGA. The CDR3 extends over 16 amino acids. V was clipped by 2 bases and J by 0 bases, with 10 bases between them.

This chain uses TRBV9 with TRBJ2-5; D tentatively fits TRBD1 or TRBD2 (6 bases each). CDR3 length equals 15 residues. Germline V CDR1 and CDR2: SGDLS, YYNGEE. V was shortened by 3 bases and J by 1 base, with 13 bases between the two germline ends. CDR3 sequence reads: CASSAHGGGQETQYF. CDR3 bases: TGTGCCAGCAGCGCCCACGGAGGGGGCCAAGAGACCCAGTACTTC.

V gene TRBV12-5 combines with J gene TRBJ1-5, with 8 bases identical to TRBD1. The CDR3 extends over 14 amino acids. Germline V gene sequence: CDR1 LGHNT, CDR2 FRNRAP. The junction had 4 bases not matched to a gene; V was cut back by 7 bases and J by 2 bases. The CDR3 reads CASVPGQGNQPQHF. The CDR3 region has the DNA TGTGCTAGTGTCCCGGGACAGGGCAATCAGCCCCAGCATTTT.

The chain couples TRBV10-3 to TRBJ2-7; possibly TRBD1 for D (6 bases). In germline, CDR1 is ENHRY, CDR2 SYGVKD. V lost 8 bases, J lost 6 bases, and 26 bases lay in between. CDR3 size: 16 residues. In DNA form, the CDR3 reads TGTGCCATCCGCCGACTACAGGGAGTAGGTGAGGGCGAGCAGTACTTC. Its protein product is CAIRRLQGVGEGEQYF.

The chain is built from TRBV6-1 and TRBJ1-5; perhaps TRBD1 as D (6 bases). The CDR3 is 15 residues long. Germline values: CDR1 MNHNS, CDR2 SASEGT. Trimming removed 4 bases from V and 1 base from J, with 11 bases in between. CDR3: CASSGNQGSNQPQHF. The CDR3 coding sequence is TGTGCCAGCAGTGGGAACCAGGGGAGCAATCAGCCCCAGCATTTT.

This clone showed up just a few times. The V gene is TRBV2, the J gene TRBJ1-2; TRBD1 aligns across 11 bases. The CDR3 runs 14 residues. Germline loops: CDR1 SNHLY, CDR2 FYNNEI. V shed 5 bases, J shed 5 bases, and the junction held 4 bases outside the gene matches. CDR3 sequence reads: CASSSDRGHYGYTF. The CDR3 region has the DNA TGTGCCAGCAGTTCGGACAGGGGGCATTATGGCTACACCTTC.

The rearrangement links TRBV28 to TRBJ1-2; D gene unclear. Looked up from germline, CDR1 is MDHEN and CDR2 is SYDVKM. The V and J ends lost 5 bases and 0 bases respectively, with 19 bases between them. The CDR3 loop spans 17 amino acids. The CDR3 DNA follows: TGTGCCAGCAGTCTGAATGCCAGGCCTGATACTAACTATGGCTACACCTTC. Translation gives CASSLNARPDTNYGYTF.

The rearrangement joins TRBV7-9 to TRBJ2-3, with 7 bases fitting TRBD2. With 7 bases clipped from V and 4 bases from J, the junction kept 11 bases outside the gene matches. This CDR3 is built from 15 residues. CDR1 is SEHNR and CDR2 is FQNEAQ in the germline V gene (reference sequence). In nucleotides, the CDR3 is TGTGCCAGCACCCAGGATGGCGGGAGCGCAGATACGCAGTATTTT. Encoded protein: CASTQDGGSADTQYF.

This clone was counted a few times. The chain recombines TRBV6-1 with TRBJ2-3, with D perhaps matching TRBD1 (6 bases). Trimming shortened V by 2 bases and J by 4 bases, and 13 bases separated the two germline ends. Germline CDR1 MNHNS, CDR2 SASEGT. The CDR3 extends over 15 amino acids. The CDR3 nucleotides read TGTGCCAGCAGTGAACGTGGGGGCGAGGCAGATACGCAGTATTTT. It yields the protein CASSERGGEADTQYF.

The chain uses TRBV5-1 and TRBJ1-2; 9 positions match TRBD1. This CDR3 has 15 residues. V dropped 0 bases and J dropped 3; count of bases not matched to a gene: 3. Germline V gene lookup returns CDR1 SGHRS and CDR2 YFSETQ. CDR3 amino acids: CASSLGTGAYYGYTF. The CDR3, as DNA: TGCGCCAGCAGCTTGGGGACAGGGGCTTACTATGGCTACACCTTC.